This T cell receptor beta chain appears in the sequencing data of a study of T cells after yellow fever vaccination. Study results and limitations: Peaking on day 5 versus 15, the secondary response was faster but weaker. Booster samples showed a return of most primary-vaccination clones (around 96% CD4, about 88% CD8).

This clonotype was seen many times. Its antigen is still unknown. Universal primer sites and UMIs were introduced during 5'RACE template-switching synthesis of TCR cDNA. TCRdb ran MiXCR on the 5' RACE reads and lists one entry per CDR3 protein. The sample lists more than 95,000 distinct CDR3 sequences; 7.4% were seen once. This CDR3 comprises 15 residues. The V end was cut by 2 bases, the J end by 3 bases, with 13 bases between. This material consisted of CD4+ T cells sorted from PBMCs, taken 9 to 11 days after the first yellow fever vaccination. This receptor was obtained from a man between 18 and 29 years old who received the YFV17D yellow fever vaccine. The chain uses TRBV12-3 or TRBV12-4 and TRBJ1-2; D remains unclear. The CDR3 loop is CASSLSRGSYYGYTF. CDR3 coding DNA: TGTGCCAGCAGTTTATCAAGAGGATCGTACTATGGCTACACCTTC.